The 23 T cell receptor beta chains below come from one sample, sequenced in a study of blood T cells in healthy people across ages. A second PCR of about 7 to 11 cycles used a sample-barcoded 5' primer and a J-beta primer mix. TCRdb called the 5' RACE reads again in MiXCR, with one record for every CDR3 protein. The sample has 540,000 or so distinct CDR3 sequences, roughly 48% seen once. Sequencing was done on a sample of blood. The receptors were sampled from a man older than 75 in good health.

With regard to this clonotype: One junction end does not reproduce the germline sequence, and a read error may be involved. This rearrangement joins TRBV7-9 to TRBJ2-5; D possibly corresponds to TRBD2 (5 bases). CDR1 and CDR2 from the germline V gene are SEHNR and FQNEAQ (reference sequence). There are 14 residues in the CDR3. CDR3 in amino acids: CAGRKGTGQETQYF. The DNA for the CDR3 is TGTGCCGGCAGGAAGGGAACGGGACAAGAGACCCAGTACTTC.

J is TRBJ1-1 and V is TRBV7-2; D unclear. Trimming took off 3 bases at V and 1 base at J, with 9 bases between the two ends. The germline V gene encodes CDR1 SGHTA and CDR2 FQGNSA. CDR3 length: 14 amino acids. The CDR3 bases are TGTGCCAGCAGCTTGGCCGGGTCGAACACTGAAGCTTTCTTT. As protein: CASSLAGSNTEAFF.

This chain joins TRBV15 and TRBJ2-2; 9 bases line up with TRBD1. CDR1 and CDR2 from the germline V gene are LNHNV and YYDKDF (reference sequence). V lost 1 base, J lost 4 bases, and 1 base stayed unmatched. The CDR3 runs 15 residues. CDR3 sequence reads: CATSRGQGGTGELFF. The CDR3 region has the DNA TGTGCCACCAGCAGAGGACAGGGGGGCACCGGGGAGCTGTTTTTT. Supplemented by reference TRBV15 and TRBJ2-2, the full variable domain reads DAMVIQNPRYQVTQFGKPVTLSCSQTLNHNVMYWYQQKSSQAPKLLFHYYDKDFNNEADTPDNFQSRRPNTSFCFLDIRSPGLGDTAMYLCATSRGQGGTGELFFGEGSRLTVL.

V is TRBV20-1 and J is TRBJ2-1; 9 nucleotides line up with TRBD1. This CDR3 comprises 14 residues. The J segment lost 5 bases and the V segment lost 5 bases, leaving 7 bases of the junction unmatched. Germline V gene data show CDR1 as DFQATT and CDR2 as SNEGSKA (reference sequence). The CDR3 nucleotides read TGCAGTGCTCCCCGACAGGGGGATAACAATGAGCAGTTCTTC. It specifies CSAPRQGDNNEQFF.

V gene TRBV20-1 combines with J gene TRBJ2-4, with 10 positions matching TRBD1. Near its end, the DNA agrees better with TRBJ2-7, so the J call may be wrong. Germline lookup yields CDR1 DFQATT and CDR2 SNEGSKA (reference sequence). This CDR3 region has 14 residues. The DNA for the CDR3 is TGCAGTGCTAGACACGACAGGGGGCTTGGCGAGCAGTACTTC. It translates to CSARHDRGLGEQYF.

This clonotype has more than one count but fewer than ten. J is TRBJ2-7 and V is TRBV7-9, with a tentative D call TRBD2 (7 bases). Trimming pared 2 bases from V and 2 bases from J, leaving 13 bases between. The germline gives CDR1 SEHNR, CDR2 FQNEAQ (reference sequence). The CDR3 length is 15 residues. The CDR3: CASSLRGAGTYEQYF. CDR3 coding DNA: TGTGCCAGCAGCTTACGGGGGGCAGGGACCTACGAGCAGTACTTC.

The chain couples TRBV9 to TRBJ1-2; D gene uncertain. Germline V gives CDR1 SGDLS, CDR2 YYNGEE. V dropped 0 bases and J dropped 8 bases, with 14 bases sitting between them. The CDR3 is 14 residues long. CDR3 DNA: TGTGCCAGCAGCGTAGCCCTCTCAATGGAGGGCTACACCTTC. It translates to CASSVALSMEGYTF. The complete variable domain, with remaining parts taken from reference TRBV9 and TRBJ1-2, reads DSGVTQTPKHLITATGQRVTLRCSPRSGDLSVYWYQQSLDQGLQFLIQYYNGEERAKGNILERFSAQQFPDLHSELNLSSLELGDSALYFCASSVALSMEGYTFGSGTRLTVV.

The chain carries TRBV4-2 and TRBJ2-4; the match to TRBD2 covers 9 bases. Per germline, CDR1 LGHNA and CDR2 YNFKEQ. After removal of 3 bases from V and 6 bases from J, the junction contained 6 bases not matched to a gene. The CDR3 extends over 15 amino acids. DNA of the CDR3: TGTGCCAGCAGCCAGTCTAGCGGGACGTCAAACATTCAGTACTTC. It codes for CASSQSSGTSNIQYF.

J is TRBJ2-1 and V is TRBV29-1; TRBD2 aligns across 10 bases. Germline-derived CDR1 and CDR2 are SQVTM and ANQGSEA. The CDR3 has 14 amino acids. Unmatched junction bases numbered 12, after V lost 7 bases and J lost 9 bases. The DNA of the CDR3 is TGCAGCGGGAGGGAAGCGGGAGGGTCGGGTGAGCAGTTCTTC. Its protein is CSGREAGGSGEQFF.

A single count supports this clonotype. This chain links TRBV4-3 with TRBJ2-1; D could derive from TRBD1 or TRBD2 (5 bases each). Germline V gives CDR1 LGHNA, CDR2 YSLEER. The V end lost 3 bases, the J end lost 8 bases, and 14 bases lay between the germline ends. The CDR3 spans 14 residues. The CDR3, as DNA: TGCGCCAGCAGCCACGAGGGGTTTTTCGATGAGCAGTTCTTC. Translation gives CASSHEGFFDEQFF.

The chain has TRBV20-1 and TRBJ2-7; 8 bases map to TRBD1. Germline V gene lookup returns CDR1 DFQATT and CDR2 SNEGSKA (reference sequence). There are 15 residues in the CDR3. V shed 0 bases and J 1 base; nucleotides not matched to a gene: 5. The CDR3 protein is CSARDRGQASYEQYF. As DNA, the CDR3 is TGCAGTGCTAGAGATCGGGGACAGGCATCCTACGAGCAGTACTTC.

The J gene is TRBJ2-3, the V gene TRBV3-1; 9 positions agree with TRBD2. The trim removed 4 bases at V and 2 bases at J, leaving 7 bases unmatched. Germline loops: CDR1 LGHDT, CDR2 YNNKEL (reference sequence). The CDR3 extends over 16 amino acids. The CDR3 DNA sequence: TGTGCCAGCAGCCTTAGCGGGAGATATATCACAGATACGCAGTATTTT. It encodes CASSLSGRYITDTQYF.

The CDR3 DNA reads TGTGCCAGCAGCTTAGCGGGGACTAGCGGGAGGAGTAATGAGCAGTTCTTC. Its translation: CASSLAGTSGRSNEQFF. The chain carries TRBV7-2 and TRBJ2-1; 15 bases are shared with TRBD2. The CDR3 spans 17 residues. CDR1 is SGHTA, CDR2 FQGNSA, per germline. Trimming removed 0 bases from V and 7 bases from J; junction bases left unmatched: 4.

This clonotype was observed a handful of times. The CDR3 nucleotides are TGTGCCAGCCTATCTAGCGGGAGCTCCTACGAGCAGTACTTC. Protein product: CASLSSGSSYEQYF. The chain employs TRBV2 and TRBJ2-7; 10 bases agree with TRBD2. CDR1 is SNHLY, CDR2 FYNNEI, per germline. CDR3 size: 14 residues. V shed 8 bases, J shed 0 bases, and the junction held 4 bases outside the gene matches.

This clonotype turned up a few times. The chain couples TRBV10-3 to TRBJ2-1; 7 bases are shared with TRBD2. In germline, CDR1 is ENHRY, CDR2 SYGVKD. The J segment lost 10 bases and the V segment lost 10 bases, leaving 13 bases of the junction unmatched. CDR3 length: 13 residues. CDR3 region: CANGRAGSEEQFF. In nucleotides, the CDR3 is TGTGCCAACGGACGAGCGGGATCTGAGGAGCAGTTCTTC.

The rearrangement joins TRBV10-3 to TRBJ2-1; D not certain. Germline V gives CDR1 ENHRY, CDR2 SYGVKD. The V gene lost 0 bases and the J gene lost 5 bases, with 2 bases spanning the gap. This CDR3 spans 12 amino acids. Written as DNA, the CDR3 is TGTGCCATCAGTGAGTCCCACAATGAGCAGTTCTTC. It is translated as CAISESHNEQFF.

In its sample, this clonotype was seen once. The J gene is TRBJ2-3, the V gene TRBV7-3; 8 bases match TRBD1. V lost 8 bases, J lost 1 base, and 11 bases stayed unmatched. CDR1 and CDR2 (germline): SGHTA, FQGTGA. The CDR3 extends over 16 amino acids. The CDR3 region is CASGQGAGRGTDTQYF. CDR3 bases: TGTGCCAGCGGCCAGGGGGCCGGTAGGGGCACAGATACGCAGTATTTT. Using reference TRBV7-3 and TRBJ2-3 for the parts outside the CDR3, the full variable domain is GAGVSQTPSNKVTEKGKYVELRCDPISGHTALYWYRQSLGQGPEFLIYFQGTGAADDSGLPNDRFFAVRPEGSVSTLKIQRTERGDSAVYLCASGQGAGRGTDTQYFGPGTRLTVL.

This clonotype appeared a few times. This sequence joins TRBV10-3 and TRBJ2-5; no firm D call. The end of the DNA aligns better with TRBJ2-7, so the J call may be wrong. The CDR3 consists of 14 residues. CDR1 is ENHRY and CDR2 is SYGVKD in the germline V gene. Here the CDR3 reads CAITSQDRLGEQYF. Here the CDR3 DNA reads TGTGCCATCACCTCCCAGGATCGCCTCGGCGAGCAGTACTTC.

This clonotype occurred a few times. The chain is built from TRBV20-1 and TRBJ1-5, with D unresolved. CDR3 length equals 14 residues. V lost 7 bases to trimming and J lost 4 bases, with 17 bases between them. Germline-derived CDR1 and CDR2 are DFQATT and SNEGSKA (reference sequence). The CDR3 nucleotides read TGCAGTGTTCCCGTCCCCGCTGGGAATCAGCCCCAGCATTTT. It is translated as CSVPVPAGNQPQHF.

The chain joins TRBV20-1 to TRBJ2-7, with a weak D call TRBD2 (6 bases). Germline values: CDR1 DFQATT, CDR2 SNEGSKA (reference sequence). V was trimmed by 0 bases and J by 6 bases, leaving 15 bases between them. This CDR3 comprises 14 residues. This CDR3 is CSARDPGGPSEQYF. The CDR3 DNA sequence: TGCAGTGCTAGAGATCCCGGGGGTCCTTCCGAGCAGTACTTC.

In its sample, this clonotype was seen a few times. The chain recombines TRBV20-1 with TRBJ1-1; 7 bases fit TRBD1. This CDR3 comprises 15 residues. Unmatched junction bases numbered 8, after V lost 2 bases and J lost 2 bases. The germline gives CDR1 DFQATT, CDR2 SNEGSKA (reference sequence). DNA for the CDR3: TGCAGTGCTAGAATTGGGACAGCCCCTAACACTGAAGCTTTCTTT. Protein product: CSARIGTAPNTEAFF.

V and J are TRBV28 and TRBJ1-5; 11 bases fit TRBD1. The CDR3 has 12 amino acids. CDR1 is MDHEN, CDR2 SYDVKM, per germline. J gave up 6 bases and V 8 bases, and 0 bases lay outside the gene matches. Here the CDR3 DNA reads TGTGCCAGCGGGACAGGGGGTCAGCCCCAGCATTTT. This sequence encodes CASGTGGQPQHF.

CDR3 region: CSVEDPAATNEKLFF. In DNA, the CDR3 is TGCAGCGTTGAAGATCCTGCAGCAACTAATGAAAAACTGTTTTTT. This chain connects TRBV29-1 to TRBJ1-4; D gene ambiguous. V shed 0 bases and J shed 0 bases, with 8 bases lying between them. CDR3 size: 15 residues. Germline CDR1 is SQVTM and CDR2 is ANQGSEA.